Shown below are 30 T cell receptor beta chains from a single sample sequenced in a study of early T cells in non-severe SARS-CoV-2 infection. One entry per CDR3 protein results from TCRdb running MiXCR on the 5' RACE reads. The sample yields 110,000 or so distinct CDR3 sequences, about 12% seen once. Input material: whole blood. The receptors here all came from an adult who was a healthcare worker with PCR-confirmed SARS-CoV-2 infection or an uninfected control (not recorded which).

The chain joins TRBV6-5 to TRBJ2-3, with 7 bases identical to TRBD2. CDR3 length: 17 residues. The germline CDR1 and CDR2 sequences are MNHEY and SVGAGI. Germline trimming cut 6 bases from V and 8 bases from J; bases unmatched to any gene: 20. CDR3 nucleotide sequence: TGTGCCAGCAGCCCAACCTGGGGTCGACTCCGCGGGGGTACGCAGTATTTT. This gives the protein CASSPTWGRLRGGTQYF.

The chain is built from TRBV30 and TRBJ2-5; D might be TRBD2 (7 bases). The germline CDR1 and CDR2 sequences are GTSNPN and SVGIG (reference sequence). CDR3 length: 14 residues. V shed 2 bases and J shed 2 bases, with 12 bases lying between them. The CDR3 spells CAWSWGGRQETQYF. For the CDR3, the DNA is TGTGCCTGGAGTTGGGGGGGCCGACAAGAGACCCAGTACTTC.

This clonotype was seen many times. This sequence joins TRBV30 and TRBJ2-7; 9 positions agree with TRBD1. Germline V gives CDR1 GTSNPN, CDR2 SVGIG (reference sequence). This CDR3 spans 14 amino acids. J gave up 3 bases and V 2 bases, and 5 bases lay outside the gene matches. The CDR3 loop is CAWSSGTGNYEQYF. In nucleotides, the CDR3 is TGTGCCTGGAGTTCCGGGACAGGGAACTACGAGCAGTACTTC. The full variable domain, with the rest looked up from reference TRBV30 and TRBJ2-7, is SQTIHQWPATLVQPVGSPLSLECTVEGTSNPNLYWYRQAAGRGLQLLFYSVGIGQISSEVPQNLSASRPQDRQFILSSKKLLLSDSGFYLCAWSSGTGNYEQYFGPGTRLTVT.

V is TRBV2 and J is TRBJ2-7; 14 positions match TRBD2. Germline CDR1 reads SNHLY; CDR2 reads FYNNEI. V dropped 5 bases and J dropped 5; count of bases not matched to a gene: 5. The CDR3 loop spans 15 amino acids. CDR3 nucleotide sequence: TGTGCCAGCAGTCGACTAGCGGGAGGGCTAAACGAGCAGTACTTC. Translated: CASSRLAGGLNEQYF.

This clonotype appeared many times. The V call is TRBV30, the J call TRBJ2-7; 9 nucleotides line up with TRBD2. The V gene's germline CDR1 is GTSNPN and CDR2 SVGIG (reference sequence). The CDR3 loop spans 14 amino acids. The V and J ends lost 2 bases and 6 bases, in that order; junction bases with no gene match: 8. The CDR3 bases are TGTGCCTGGAGTAAGCGGGGGGCGGGTGGCGAGCAGTACTTC. Protein product: CAWSKRGAGGEQYF. Full variable domain (missing parts from reference TRBV30 and TRBJ2-7): SQTIHQWPATLVQPVGSPLSLECTVEGTSNPNLYWYRQAAGRGLQLLFYSVGIGQISSEVPQNLSASRPQDRQFILSSKKLLLSDSGFYLCAWSKRGAGGEQYFGPGTRLTVT.

V is TRBV5-1 and J is TRBJ1-4; 10 bases map to TRBD1. The CDR3 spans 15 residues. Trimming took 4 bases from V and 7 from J; bases not matched to a gene: 7. Germline CDR1 SGHRS, CDR2 YFSETQ. The CDR3 DNA follows: TGCGCCAGCAGCAGCTCCGGGACAGGGGTTGAAAAACTGTTTTTT. It codes for CASSSSGTGVEKLFF.

This clonotype was seen at least ten times. The rearrangement links TRBV4-1 to TRBJ1-5, with 7 bases identical to TRBD1. The CDR3 length is 15 residues. The germline gives CDR1 MGHRA, CDR2 YSYEKL. V was clipped by 0 bases and J by 5 bases; unmatched bases: 4. CDR3: CASSQESGGYQPQHF. For the CDR3, the DNA is TGCGCCAGCAGCCAAGAGTCAGGGGGTTATCAGCCCCAGCATTTT.

The CDR3 bases are TGCAGCGTTGAATACCCCACAGATACGCAGTATTTT. It is translated as CSVEYPTDTQYF. The chain links TRBV29-1 to TRBJ2-3; the D is unclear. The CDR3 totals 12 residues. Germline lookup yields CDR1 SQVTM and CDR2 ANQGSEA. V lost 2 bases and J lost 2, with 5 bases in between.

In its sample, this clonotype was seen many times. V usage is TRBV12-3 or TRBV12-4 and J usage is TRBJ2-1; no definite D call. V was cut by 3 bases and J by 10 bases, with 13 bases left in between. The CDR3 is 13 residues long. The CDR3 is CASSLGITREQFF. The DNA for the CDR3 is TGTGCCAGCAGTTTGGGGATAACAAGAGAGCAGTTCTTC.

The V call is TRBV21-1, the J call TRBJ1-3; the table gives TRBD1 as D, unverified against the DNA. TRBV21-1 counts as a pseudogene. The CDR3 is 17 residues long. CDR3 in amino acids: CASSNESGQGARNTIYF. CDR3 in DNA: TGTGCCAGCAGCAACGAATCGGGACAGGGGGCGAGAAACACCATATATTTT.

V usage is TRBV28 and J usage is TRBJ2-7; 10 bases agree with TRBD2. Germline V gene sequence: CDR1 MDHEN, CDR2 SYDVKM. The J segment lost 3 bases and the V segment lost 1 base, leaving 3 bases of the junction unmatched. This CDR3 region has 15 residues. This chain's CDR3 is CASSLYQRGGYEQYF. The CDR3 bases are TGTGCCAGCAGTTTATACCAGCGGGGGGGCTACGAGCAGTACTTC.

This clonotype showed up just a few times. The CDR3 DNA reads as TGTGCCAGCCGCAAATTTGTAGGCCTAGCGTACGAGCAGTACTTC. As protein: CASRKFVGLAYEQYF. V and J are TRBV11-2 and TRBJ2-7, with D maybe TRBD2 (6 bases). Trimming cost V 8 bases and J 4 bases, with 21 bases left between them. The CDR3 totals 15 residues. Germline V lookup: CDR1 SGHAT, CDR2 FQNNGV.

The table lists this clonotype with a few counts. A junction end diverges from the germline sequence, so it may reflect a read error. The chain employs TRBV5-6 and TRBJ1-2; D is perhaps TRBD1 (5 bases). The CDR3 loop spans 12 amino acids. Germline V CDR1 and CDR2: SGHDT, YYEEEE. CDR3 DNA sequence: TGTGCCAGCAGCTTGGCCGGCGGCCGCAGGGATTTC. Its protein is CASSLAGGRRDF.

This clonotype was detected only a few times. This rearrangement joins TRBV20-1 to TRBJ2-3, with 11 bases aligning to TRBD2. From germline, CDR1 is DFQATT and CDR2 SNEGSKA (reference sequence). The CDR3 consists of 17 residues. J gave up 6 bases and V 3 bases, and 14 bases lay outside the gene matches. CDR3 coding DNA: TGCAGTGCTAGGGTGGCTAGCGGGAGGCCGGGATGGGATACGCAGTATTTT. Its protein is CSARVASGRPGWDTQYF.

This clonotype was detected many times. The V gene is TRBV10-3, the J gene TRBJ1-5, with a tentative D call TRBD1 (6 bases). This CDR3 has 15 residues. V was shortened by 4 bases and J by 7 bases, with 17 bases between the two germline ends. Germline assignment: CDR1 ENHRY and CDR2 SYGVKD. As DNA, the CDR3 is TGTGCCATCAGTGGCGGTCAGGGGATTGGGCAGCCCCAGCATTTT. Translating gives CAISGGQGIGQPQHF.

This clonotype was detected a few times. The rearrangement uses TRBV5-1 and TRBJ1-1; 10 positions agree with TRBD1. The CDR3 is 17 amino acids. Germline V lookup: CDR1 SGHRS, CDR2 YFSETQ. Unmatched junction bases numbered 10, after V lost 4 bases and J lost 1 base. The CDR3: CASSPRTGGMANTEAFF. The CDR3 DNA sequence: TGCGCCAGCAGCCCAAGGACAGGGGGGATGGCGAACACTGAAGCTTTCTTT.

This clonotype was seen more than once but under ten times. The chain couples TRBV12-3 or TRBV12-4 to TRBJ1-2, with TRBD1 as a possible D gene (5 bases). The ends were cut back, 1 base at V and 13 bases at J, with 7 bases in the middle. The CDR3 sequence is 10 residues long. The CDR3 nucleotides read TGTGCCAGCAGTTTAGGCAGGGTCACCTTC. Translating gives CASSLGRVTF.

The chain recombines TRBV2 with TRBJ2-7; TRBD2 might be the D (5 bases). CDR1 is SNHLY and CDR2 is FYNNEI in the germline V gene. With 5 bases removed from V and 0 bases from J, the gap between germline ends came to 11 bases. There are 14 residues in the CDR3. Here the CDR3 reads CASSYSGSSYEQYF. The DNA of the CDR3 is TGTGCCAGCAGTTACTCGGGATCCTCCTACGAGCAGTACTTC. The full variable domain, its missing parts supplied by reference TRBV2 and TRBJ2-7, is EPEVTQTPSHQVTQMGQEVILRCVPISNHLYFYWYRQILGQKVEFLVSFYNNEISEKSEIFDDQFSVERPDGSNFTLKIRSTKLEDSAMYFCASSYSGSSYEQYFGPGTRLTVT.

V is TRBV5-6 and J is TRBJ2-5; tentative D call: TRBD2 (7 bases). The CDR3 has 16 residues. Trimming took 4 bases from V and 0 from J, leaving 16 bases between them. The V gene's germline CDR1 is SGHDT and CDR2 YYEEEE. CDR3 DNA: TGTGCCAGCAGCCCCGTAGGGGGGGTGTACCAAGAGACCCAGTACTTC. Translation: CASSPVGGVYQETQYF.

Only a few counts were recorded for this clonotype. The J gene is TRBJ2-3, the V gene TRBV27; 7 bases fit TRBD1. CDR1 is MNHEY and CDR2 is SMNVEV in the germline V gene (reference sequence). Germline trimming cut 5 bases from V and 2 bases from J; bases unmatched to any gene: 4. The CDR3 sequence is 14 residues long. The CDR3: CASSVRGHTDTQYF. For the CDR3, the DNA is TGTGCCAGCAGTGTAAGGGGGCACACAGATACGCAGTATTTT.

Here the CDR3 DNA reads TGTGCCAGCAGTTGGACTAGCGGGAGCTATGAGCAGTTCTTC. Protein product: CASSWTSGSYEQFF. The V and J genes are TRBV12-3 or TRBV12-4 and TRBJ2-1; 13 positions match TRBD2. V dropped 4 bases and J dropped 8; count of bases not matched to a gene: 2. This CDR3 region has 14 residues.

This clonotype was detected many times. One junction end disagrees with the germline gene, perhaps due to a read error. The V gene is TRBV18, the J gene TRBJ2-5; D gene uncertain. CDR1 and CDR2 from the germline V gene are KGHSH and LQKENI. The CDR3 has 11 amino acids. The CDR3, as DNA: TGCGCCAGCAGCACAAGTGAGACCCAGTACTTC. Amino acids: CASSTSETQYF.

The chain has TRBV7-8 and TRBJ2-7; TRBD2 matches 8 bases. The CDR3 totals 14 residues. CDR1 SGHVS and CDR2 FQNEAQ come from the germline V gene. V gave up 7 bases and J gave up 1 base; unmatched junction bases: 6. CDR3 sequence (DNA): TGTGCCAGCACCGGGGGACTAGGGTCCTACGAGCAGTACTTC. Its protein product is CASTGGLGSYEQYF.

CDR3 in amino acids: CASSLSTYEQYF. DNA for the CDR3: TGTGCCAGCAGCCTCTCAACCTACGAGCAGTACTTC. V is TRBV11-1 and J is TRBJ2-7; D unresolved. Looked up from germline, CDR1 is SGHAT and CDR2 is FQDESV (reference sequence). The CDR3 has 12 amino acids. V dropped 5 bases and J dropped 2 bases, with 7 bases sitting between them.

This clonotype appeared many times. This chain joins TRBV7-8 and TRBJ2-5, with D unresolved. CDR3 size: 13 residues. Germline-derived CDR1 and CDR2 are SGHVS and FQNEAQ. Trimming cost V 5 bases and J 3 bases, with 10 bases left between them. CDR3 protein: CASSPPKEETQYF. The CDR3 DNA reads as TGTGCCAGCAGCCCCCCAAAAGAAGAGACCCAGTACTTC.

The chain is built from TRBV6-7 and TRBJ2-1, with 12 bases fitting TRBD2. Being an ORF, TRBV6-7 has a function that is uncertain. This CDR3 has 15 amino acids. Trimming cost V 2 bases and J 9 bases; bases outside gene matches: 5. The CDR3 spells CASSYLAGGQGEQFF. For the CDR3, the DNA is TGTGCCAGCAGTTACCTAGCGGGGGGGCAAGGTGAGCAGTTCTTC.

In its sample, this clonotype was seen a few times. The chain links TRBV15 to TRBJ2-5; a possible D gene is TRBD2 (6 bases). Germline CDR1 and CDR2: LNHNV and YYDKDF (reference sequence). V lost 8 bases to trimming and J lost 3 bases, with 7 bases between them. The CDR3 is 11 residues long. CDR3 in DNA: TGTGCCACCGGCGGGGAAGAGACCCAGTACTTC. This gives the protein CATGGEETQYF.

This clonotype has only a few counts. V and J are TRBV3-1 and TRBJ1-2; no clear D. Germline CDR1 reads LGHDT; CDR2 reads YNNKEL (reference sequence). V shed 4 bases and J shed 4 bases, with 13 bases lying between them. The CDR3 is 14 residues long. The CDR3 DNA reads as TGTGCCAGCAGCCCCGACACACTCCTCTATGGCTACACCTTC. Protein: CASSPDTLLYGYTF.

This clonotype has at least ten counts. This rearrangement joins TRBV5-5 to TRBJ1-4; D is ambiguous. Trimming shortened V by 0 bases and J by 8 bases, and 17 bases separated the two germline ends. The CDR3 extends over 16 amino acids. Per the germline V gene, CDR1 is SGHKS and CDR2 is YYEKEE (reference sequence). The CDR3 sequence is CASSLVTPASREKLFF. The CDR3 nucleotides are TGTGCCAGCAGCTTGGTCACCCCTGCTTCTAGGGAAAAACTGTTTTTT.

This clonotype came up many times. The chain combines TRBV29-1 with TRBJ2-1, with 9 bases lining up with TRBD2. Germline lookup yields CDR1 SQVTM and CDR2 ANQGSEA. This CDR3 is built from 14 residues. Unmatched junction bases numbered 8, after V lost 6 bases and J lost 5 bases. This CDR3 reads CSVLKREAHNEQFF. Here the CDR3 DNA reads TGCAGCGTCCTCAAGCGGGAGGCCCACAATGAGCAGTTCTTC.